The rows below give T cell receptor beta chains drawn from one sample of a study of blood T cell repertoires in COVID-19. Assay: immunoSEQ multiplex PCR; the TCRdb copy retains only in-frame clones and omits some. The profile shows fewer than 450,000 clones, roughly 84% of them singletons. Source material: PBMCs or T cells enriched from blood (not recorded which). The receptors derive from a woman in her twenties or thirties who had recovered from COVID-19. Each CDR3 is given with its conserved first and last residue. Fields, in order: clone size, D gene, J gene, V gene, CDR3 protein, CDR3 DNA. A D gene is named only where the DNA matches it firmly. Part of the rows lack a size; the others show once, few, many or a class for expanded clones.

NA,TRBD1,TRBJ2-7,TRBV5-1,CASSLGSSGQSTYEQYF,TGCGCCAGCAGCTTGGGGTCCTCGGGACAGTCCACCTACGAGCAGTACTTC
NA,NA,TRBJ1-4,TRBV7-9,CASSTPGLNEKLFF,TGTGCCAGCAGCACTCCAGGCCTTAATGAAAAACTGTTTTTT
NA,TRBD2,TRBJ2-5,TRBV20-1,CSASVLAGVTETQYF,TGCAGTGCTAGTGTGTTAGCGGGGGTGACGGAGACCCAGTACTTC
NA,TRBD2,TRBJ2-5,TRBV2,CASRADGSGERKTQYF,TGTGCCAGCCGGGCGGATGGTAGCGGGGAGAGGAAGACCCAGTACTTC
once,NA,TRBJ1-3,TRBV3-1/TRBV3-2,CASSEANGNTIYF,TGTGCCAGCTCGGAGGCGAACGGAAACACCATATATTTT
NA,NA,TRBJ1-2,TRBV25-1,CASSEEDSYFYGYTF,TGTGCCAGCAGTGAGGAAGACAGTTACTTCTATGGCTACACCTTC
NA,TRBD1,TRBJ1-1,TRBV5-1,CASSMDRGNEAFF,TGCGCCAGCAGCATGGACAGGGGCAATGAAGCTTTCTTT
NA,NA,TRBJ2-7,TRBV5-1,CASGTGYEQYF,TGCGCCAGCGGAACAGGCTACGAGCAGTACTTC
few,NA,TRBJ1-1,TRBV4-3,CASSQDSSGVQEAFF,TGCGCCAGCAGCCAAGATAGTTCAGGGGTCCAGGAAGCTTTCTTT
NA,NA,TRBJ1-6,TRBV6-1,CASSEAPGIGSPLHF,TGTGCCAGCAGTGAAGCCCCAGGGATTGGGTCACCCCTCCACTTT
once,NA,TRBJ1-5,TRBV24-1,CATSVGGGQPQHF,TGTGCCACCAGTGTAGGGGGGGGTCAGCCCCAGCATTTT
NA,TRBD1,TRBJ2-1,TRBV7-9,CASSHGQGSHNEQFF,TGTGCCAGCAGCCACGGACAGGGTAGCCACAATGAGCAGTTCTTC
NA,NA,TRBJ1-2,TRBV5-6,CASRPGRRDYGYTF,TGTGCCAGCAGACCCGGGAGGCGGGACTATGGCTACACCTTC
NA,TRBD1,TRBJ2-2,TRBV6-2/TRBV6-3,CASSSGQGPGELFF,TGTGCCAGCAGCTCGGGACAGGGGCCCGGGGAGCTGTTTTTT
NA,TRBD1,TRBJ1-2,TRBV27,CASSLRQGTPYGYTF,TGTGCCAGCAGTTTAAGACAGGGTACTCCCTATGGCTACACCTTC
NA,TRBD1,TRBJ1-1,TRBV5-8,CASSLDRGYVSTEAFF,TGTGCCAGCAGCTTGGACAGGGGATATGTAAGCACTGAAGCTTTCTTT
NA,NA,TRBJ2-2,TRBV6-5,CASSYGLTGELFF,TGTGCCAGCAGTTATGGACTCACCGGGGAGCTGTTTTTT
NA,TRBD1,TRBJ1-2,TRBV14,CASSQSDRVGGYTF,TGTGCCAGCAGCCAATCTGACAGGGTTGGGGGCTACACCTTC
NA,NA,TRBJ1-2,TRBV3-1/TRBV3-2,CASSQDFSRGDYTF,TGTGCCAGCAGCCAAGATTTTTCCAGGGGAGACTACACCTTC
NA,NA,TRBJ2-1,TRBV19,CASSIQGQYNEQFF,TGTGCCAGTAGTATACAGGGGCAGTACAATGAGCAGTTCTTC
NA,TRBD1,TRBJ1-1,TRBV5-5,CASSPPDRGTEAFF,TGTGCCAGCAGCCCTCCGGACAGGGGAACTGAAGCTTTCTTT
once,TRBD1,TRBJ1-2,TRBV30,CAIEGQANYGYTF,TGTGCCATCGAGGGACAGGCAAACTATGGCTACACCTTC
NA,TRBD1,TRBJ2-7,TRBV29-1,CSVLDRGAPYEQYF,TGCAGCGTACTCGACAGGGGAGCCCCCTACGAGCAGTACTTC
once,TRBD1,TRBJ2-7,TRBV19,CASSPLSRQGAHEQYF,TGTGCCAGTAGTCCCCTTTCACGACAGGGGGCCCACGAGCAGTACTTC
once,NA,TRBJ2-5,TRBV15,CATSRKLNRIRETQYF,TGTGCCACCAGCAGAAAACTTAACAGGATACGGGAGACCCAGTACTTC
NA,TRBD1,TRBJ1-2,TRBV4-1,CASSQGGGIDYGYTF,TGCGCCAGCAGCCAAGGAGGGGGCATAGACTATGGCTACACCTTC
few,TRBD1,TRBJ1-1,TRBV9,CASSVASGGIAEAFF,TGTGCCAGCAGCGTAGCTTCAGGGGGAATTGCTGAAGCTTTCTTT
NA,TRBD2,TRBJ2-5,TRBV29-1,CSVEAGTPLARETQYF,TGCAGCGTCGAAGCGGGGACTCCTCTTGCCCGAGAGACCCAGTACTTC
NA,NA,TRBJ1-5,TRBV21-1,CASSDRESCNQPQHF,TGTGCCAGCAGCGACAGGGAGTCGTGCAATCAGCCCCAGCATTTT
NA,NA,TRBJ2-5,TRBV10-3,CAISDTGPQETQYF,TGTGCCATCAGTGATACAGGGCCCCAAGAGACCCAGTACTTC
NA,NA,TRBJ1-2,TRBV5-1,CASSISGKPDYGYTF,TGCGCCAGCTCTATTTCCGGGAAACCGGACTATGGCTACACCTTC
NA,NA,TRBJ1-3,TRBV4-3,CASSQGTAGNTIYF,TGCGCCAGCAGCCAAGGGACAGCTGGAAACACCATATATTTT
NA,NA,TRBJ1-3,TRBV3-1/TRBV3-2,CASSQDPGSSGNTIYF,TGTGCCAGCAGCCAAGATCCGGGGAGCTCTGGAAACACCATATATTTT
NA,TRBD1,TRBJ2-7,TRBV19,CASSTLGQGYEQYF,TGTGCCAGTAGTACATTGGGACAGGGCTACGAGCAGTACTTC
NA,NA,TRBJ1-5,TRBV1,CTSSQGMGQGNSNQPQHF,TGCACCAGCAGCCAAGGGATGGGACAGGGAAATAGCAATCAGCCCCAGCATTTT
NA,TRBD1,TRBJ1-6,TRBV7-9,CASSKQGARNSPLHF,TGTGCCAGCAGTAAACAGGGGGCGAGGAATTCACCCCTCCACTTT
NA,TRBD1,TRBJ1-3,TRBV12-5,CASGLDVTGAGNTIYF,TGTGCTAGTGGTTTGGATGTGACAGGGGCTGGAAACACCATATATTTT
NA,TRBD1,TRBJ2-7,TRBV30,CAWSGGGTGSYEQYF,TGTGCCTGGAGTGGAGGGGGGACAGGGTCATACGAGCAGTACTTC
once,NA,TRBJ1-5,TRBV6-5,CASGGTGNQPQHF,TGTGCCTCGGGGGGGACGGGCAATCAGCCCCAGCATTTT
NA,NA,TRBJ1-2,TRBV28,CASTPPGPANYGYTF,TGTGCCAGCACCCCGCCAGGCCCAGCTAACTATGGCTACACCTTC
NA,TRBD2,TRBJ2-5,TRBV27,CASSLSGGDTQETQYF,TGTGCCAGCAGTTTGAGCGGGGGTGACACCCAAGAGACCCAGTACTTC
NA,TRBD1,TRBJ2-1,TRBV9,CASSTRRTGGEYNEQFF,TGTGCCAGCAGCACCAGGAGGACAGGGGGCGAGTACAATGAGCAGTTCTTC
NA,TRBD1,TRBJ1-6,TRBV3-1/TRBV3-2,CASSPNGQGSSPLHF,TGTGCCAGCAGCCCAAACGGACAGGGGAGTTCACCCCTCCACTTT
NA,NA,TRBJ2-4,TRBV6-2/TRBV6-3,CASSETGTFLAKNIQYF,TGTGCCAGCAGTGAGACGGGGACATTTCTAGCCAAAAACATTCAGTACTTC
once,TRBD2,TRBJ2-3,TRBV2,CASSEVGTTGDTQYF,TGTGCCAGCAGTGAAGTTGGGACTACGGGGGATACGCAGTATTTT
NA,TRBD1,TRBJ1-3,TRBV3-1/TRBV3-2,CASSQERTGGRNTIYF,TGTGCCAGCAGCCAAGAAAGGACAGGGGGGCGAAACACCATATATTTT
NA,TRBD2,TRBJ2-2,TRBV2,CASSPGRGGYTGELFF,TGTGCCAGCAGTCCCGGGCGGGGGGGCTACACCGGGGAGCTGTTTTTT
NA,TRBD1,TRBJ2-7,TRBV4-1,CASSQGAPGQYYEQYF,TGCGCCAGCAGCCAAGGTGCGCCGGGACAGTACTACGAGCAGTACTTC